The clone carrying this T cell receptor (beta chain) was detected many times. Its antigen is not known. The data are from a study of T cells after yellow fever vaccination. Findings and caveats of the study: Post-booster samples contained most primary-vaccination clones (approximately 95% CD4, approximately 88% CD8). Clonotypes shared by both compartments, CD4 and CD8, made up a small share. Contaminants from the bulk population, in the form of abundant clonotypes, could be found in FACS-sorted repertoires.

Template switching by 5'RACE produced TCR cDNA, adding a universal primer site and UMIs. TCRdb recomputed calls from the 5' RACE reads with MiXCR, one row per CDR3 protein. Found here are 300,000 or so distinct CDR3 sequences, about 4% of them singletons; the top ten hold around 24%. Germline lookup yields CDR1 MGHRA and CDR2 YSYEKL. CDR3 length: 16 residues. V gave up 2 bases and J gave up 5 bases; unmatched junction bases: 8. The material sequenced was PBMCs, taken 5 days after the yellow fever booster vaccination. This TCR derives from a man aged 18 to 30 who received the YFV17D yellow fever vaccine. This rearrangement joins TRBV4-1 to TRBJ2-2; 7 bases agree with TRBD1. The CDR3 bases are TGCGCCAGCAGCCAAATTGGGACAGCAGCTACCGGGGAGCTGTTTTTT. Its translation: CASSQIGTAATGELFF.